This T cell receptor beta chain was profiled in a study of T cell responses to AZD1222 COVID-19 vaccine. General study points: The study reported that nearly half of spike-specific TCRs target unmutated variant regions. At study baseline, merely several AZD1222 recipients were seropositive.

Data came from immunoSEQ multiplex PCR; TCRdb stores just in-frame clones and leaves some out. The table has 80,000 to 90,000 clones, 92% seen once. Remarks on this clone: No antigen is known for it.

V gave up 0 bases and J gave up 0 bases, with 6 bases separating them. CDR3 size: 14 residues. CDR1 SGHRS and CDR2 YFSETQ come from the germline V gene. The sample in question was peripheral blood, obtained on day 0 of AZD1222 vaccination. This rearrangement joins TRBV5-1 to TRBJ1-1; D is unclear. The sequence came from an adult in good health. CDR3 in DNA: TGCGCCAGCAGCTTGGACCCTTTGAACACTGAAGCTTTCTTT. This gives the protein CASSLDPLNTEAFF.